This T cell receptor beta chain was sequenced during a study of control samples from healthy donors and cancer patients. The protocol was immunoSEQ multiplex PCR, while the TCRdb copy is restricted to in-frame clones and leaves out a portion. The sample shows tens of thousands of clones, 90% to 95% of them seen only once. The CDR3 has 13 amino acids. V lost 7 bases to trimming and J lost 0 bases, with 9 bases between them. The germline V gene encodes CDR1 SQVTM and CDR2 ANQGSEA. The sample consisted of blood. V is TRBV29-1 and J is TRBJ2-2, with D possibly being TRBD1 or TRBD2 (5 bases each). The clonotype was recovered from a man aged 30 to 45 in good health. The CDR3 DNA reads as TGCAGCGCCGGGACGGCGAACACCGGGGAGCTGTTTTTT. It yields the protein CSAGTANTGELFF.